This T cell receptor beta chain appears in the sequencing data of a study of T cell responses to AZD1222 COVID-19 vaccine. Study summary: Some second doses came at about 4 weeks and others at about 12 weeks; these were pooled.

Sequenced by immunoSEQ multiplex PCR; TCRdb stores in-frame clones only, minus some. The repertoire holds 100,000 to 120,000 clones, with roughly 88% as singletons. The germline gives CDR1 MNHNY, CDR2 SVGAGI (reference sequence). CDR3 length equals 14 residues. Trimming stripped 6 bases from V and 4 bases from J, with 13 bases between. Study-wide results and caveats: At baseline, just a handful of AZD1222 recipients tested seropositive. Nearly half of spike-specific TCRs reportedly go after variant regions that carry no mutations. Without day 14 samples, only post-peak T cell repertoires were studied.

A word on this clone: The antigen is unknown.

This TCR was sampled from an adult in good health. The rearrangement links TRBV6-6 to TRBJ1-5; D is uncertain. This specimen was peripheral blood, taken on day 0 of AZD1222 vaccination. CDR3 sequence (DNA): TGTGCCAGCAGAAAATGGGCGAGAAATCAGCCCCAGCATTTT. This sequence encodes CASRKWARNQPQHF.